One TCR beta chain is described in this entry. The antigen remains undetermined. Through a sample-barcoded 5' primer and a J-beta primer mix, a second PCR was run for roughly 7 to 12 cycles. Carrying 12 random nucleotides, a template-switch adaptor labeled each individual cDNA molecule. MiXCR, applied by TCRdb to the 5' RACE reads, yields one record per CDR3 protein. The top ten hold roughly 40% of the sample, which has approximately 730,000 distinct CDR3 sequences, approximately 55% seen once. This specimen belongs to a study of blood T cells in healthy people across ages. Broader study findings: Among T cells, TCR beta diversity per million cells dropped roughly linearly as age rose. Leaving the PBMCs unsorted stopped any conclusive comparison of naive versus antigen-experienced cells.

Germline CDR1 is SEHNR and CDR2 is FQNEAQ (reference sequence). The CDR3 totals 13 residues. V lost 2 bases and J lost 7, with 11 bases in between. Peripheral blood from each donor was collected in a volume of approximately 10 milliliters. This sequence originates from a man older than 75 in good health. V gene TRBV7-9 combines with J gene TRBJ1-2; D unclear. What was sequenced was blood. CDR3 in DNA: TGTGCCAGCAGCTTATCTTTGTCGGGTGGCTACACCTTC. This sequence encodes CASSLSLSGGYTF.